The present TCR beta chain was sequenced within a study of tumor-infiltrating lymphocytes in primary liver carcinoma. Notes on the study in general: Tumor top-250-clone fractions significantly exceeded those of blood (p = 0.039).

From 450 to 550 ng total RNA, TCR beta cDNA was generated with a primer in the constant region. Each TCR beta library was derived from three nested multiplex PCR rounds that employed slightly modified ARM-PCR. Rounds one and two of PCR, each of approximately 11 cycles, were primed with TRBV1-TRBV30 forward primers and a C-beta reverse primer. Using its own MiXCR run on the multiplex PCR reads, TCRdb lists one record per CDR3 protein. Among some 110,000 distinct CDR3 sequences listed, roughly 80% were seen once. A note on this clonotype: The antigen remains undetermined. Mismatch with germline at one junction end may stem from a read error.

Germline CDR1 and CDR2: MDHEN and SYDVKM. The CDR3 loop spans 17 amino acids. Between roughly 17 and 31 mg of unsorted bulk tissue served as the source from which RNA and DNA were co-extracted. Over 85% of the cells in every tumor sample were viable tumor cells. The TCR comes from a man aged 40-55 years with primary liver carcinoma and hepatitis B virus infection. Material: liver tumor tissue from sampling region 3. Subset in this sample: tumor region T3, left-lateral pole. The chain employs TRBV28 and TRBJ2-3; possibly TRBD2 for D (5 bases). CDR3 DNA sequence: TGTGCCAGCAGTTCCACCATCGGGCTGTCTAGCAGAGATACGCAGTATTTT. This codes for CASSSTIGLSSRDTQYF.